The entry below gives a single T cell receptor beta chain sequence along with its context. The antigen remains undetermined. Trimming left V 1 base short and J 4 bases short, with 26 bases between. The germline CDR1 and CDR2 sequences are MGHRA and YSYEKL. This CDR3 is 20 amino acids long. This sample stems from a study of shared clonotypes between healthy human individuals. The assay was immunoSEQ multiplex PCR, and TCRdb's table has in-frame clones only and misses some. Of some 740,000 clones in the sample, about 91% were seen once. Study results and caveats: Memory subsets generally showed smaller estimated richness than naive subsets did.

CD8 cells classed as naive were CD45RO-negative and positively selected for CCR7, excluding terminally differentiated effector memory CD45RA+ cells. Only Caucasian adults living in Nashville, Tennessee made up the donor group. This sequence was found in a man aged 25-45 years in good health. The sample was naive CD8+ T cells sorted from blood. The chain has TRBV4-1 and TRBJ1-5; the D gene is possibly TRBD1 (5 bases). CDR3 loop: CASSQVLRRKTGPTNQPQHF. The CDR3 bases are TGCGCCAGCAGCCAAGTATTGAGACGAAAAACGGGGCCTACTAATCAGCCCCAGCATTTT.